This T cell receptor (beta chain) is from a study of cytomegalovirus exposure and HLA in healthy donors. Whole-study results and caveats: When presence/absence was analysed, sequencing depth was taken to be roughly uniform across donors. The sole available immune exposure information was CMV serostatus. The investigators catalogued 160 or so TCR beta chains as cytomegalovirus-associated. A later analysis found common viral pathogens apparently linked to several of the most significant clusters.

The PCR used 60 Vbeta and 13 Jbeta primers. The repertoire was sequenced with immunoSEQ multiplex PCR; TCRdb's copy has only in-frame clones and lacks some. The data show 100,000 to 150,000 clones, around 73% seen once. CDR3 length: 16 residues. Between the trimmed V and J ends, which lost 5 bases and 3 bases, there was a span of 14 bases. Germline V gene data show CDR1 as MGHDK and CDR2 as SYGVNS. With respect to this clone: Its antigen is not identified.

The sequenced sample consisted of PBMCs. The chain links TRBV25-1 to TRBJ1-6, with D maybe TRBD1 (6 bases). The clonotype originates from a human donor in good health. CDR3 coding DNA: TGTGCCAGCAGTCCGGGTCCAGGGGTCTATAATTCACCCCTCCACTTT. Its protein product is CASSPGPGVYNSPLHF.